Sequencing of this TCR beta chain was carried out in a study of blood T cell repertoires in COVID-19. Whole-study context: The study drew acute and convalescent COVID-19 samples from the United States, Italy and Spain.

Generated by immunoSEQ multiplex PCR, the TCRdb table keeps only in-frame clones and is missing some. The sample shows some 490,000 clones, 88% of them seen only once. Participant age was about 18 to 89 years, and participants resided in around 24 US areas. The sequence came from a woman aged 55-70 years who had recovered from COVID-19. Input material: PBMCs or T cells enriched from blood (not recorded which).

The CDR3 loop is CASSFVTLSPLHF. DNA of the CDR3: TGTGCCAGCAGTTTTGTTACTTTATCACCCCTCCACTTT. The chain is built from TRBV12-3 or TRBV12-4 and TRBJ1-6; D unresolved. The length of the CDR3 is 13 residues. V gave up 3 bases and J gave up 10 bases, with 10 bases separating them.